This T cell receptor beta chain was identified in a study of T cells in narcolepsy. Comments on this clone: Its antigen is currently unknown.

Study results and limitations: HCRT-specific and TRIB2-specific autoreactive clonotypes appeared among same-patient CSF and blood CD4+ clonotypes. Blood of same and different patients, but not healthy controls, reportedly held recurring autoreactive clonotypes.

The table came from immunoSEQ multiplex PCR; TCRdb's copy has only in-frame clones and leaves some out. The sample gives tens of thousands of clones, 70% to 90% of which show up once; approximately 0.9% is in the top ten. CDR1 and CDR2 (germline): MNHEY, SVGAGI. With 4 bases removed from V and 1 base from J, the gap between germline ends came to 11 bases. The length of the CDR3 is 15 residues. Specimen: memory (CD45RA-) CD4+ T cells from blood. This TCR derives from a human donor in good health. The V and J genes are TRBV6-5 and TRBJ1-3; unclear D gene. The CDR3 nucleotides read TGTGCCAGCAGTTTTGCAGATTCATCTGGAAACACCATATATTTT. Its protein product is CASSFADSSGNTIYF.